These 28 T cell receptor beta chains share one sample of origin, sequenced in a study of vaccination effects on CD4 cells after COVID-19 (dated by TCRdb to 2022 to 2024). In the ViraFEST assay, PBMC were stimulated with viral peptide pools, and TCR sequencing was then used to find antigen-specific CD4+ T cell clonotypes based on their expansion. After less than eleven days of culture, CD4+ T cells were isolated with the EasySep CD4+ T cell isolation kit. Negative nucleocapsid antibody results before and after vaccination confirmed that the healthy vaccine recipients had no prior SARS-CoV-2 infection. No antigen is known for these receptors. The library was obtained by the immunoSEQ multiplex PCR assay. TCRdb provides this immuneACCESS table in a form limited to in-frame rearrangements. Some clones are lacking; in checked studies, under half of them reflect an unresolved V gene, and why the rest are absent is not known. The sample contains about 55,000 clones, roughly 70% of them found a single time. The ten largest clones capture around 18% of the sample.

The sequencing here drew on CD4+ T cells from PBMCs cultured with SARS-CoV-2 spike peptides, taken before COVID-19 vaccination. What the cell subset or site label conveys for this sample: SARS-CoV-2 spike overlapping peptide pool stimulation. The receptors here all came from a human donor who received a COVID-19 vaccine.

The V and J genes are TRBV28 and TRBJ1-1, with D unclear. This CDR3 region has 18 residues. V lost 5 bases and J lost 5, with 27 bases in between. Per the germline V gene, CDR1 is MDHEN and CDR2 is SYDVKM. In DNA, the CDR3 is TGTGCCAGCAGTCCCTACCCCCAAGGGCTGACTAGGGTAACTGAAGCTTTCTTT. It specifies CASSPYPQGLTRVTEAFF.

This clone was detected many times. This rearrangement joins TRBV7-2 to TRBJ1-1, with 7 bases that match TRBD1. CDR3 length: 12 residues. CDR1 and CDR2 from the germline V gene are SGHTA and FQGNSA. Trimming took 2 bases from V and 10 from J; bases not matched to a gene: 4. In DNA form, the CDR3 reads TGTGCCAGCAGCTTAAGGCAGGGGGGAGCTTTCTTT. Encoded protein: CASSLRQGGAFF.

V usage is TRBV5-1 and J usage is TRBJ1-3; TRBD1 is a possible D gene (5 bases). Trimming pared 5 bases from V and 0 bases from J, leaving 9 bases between. CDR3 length equals 14 residues. Germline V CDR1 and CDR2: SGHRS, YFSETQ. The CDR3 loop is CASRSGYSGNTIYF. The CDR3 nucleotides read TGCGCCAGCAGATCAGGGTACTCTGGAAACACCATATATTTT.

The chain's CDR3 is CASSLSGGTEAFF. The CDR3 bases are TGTGCCAGCAGTTTGTCAGGAGGGACTGAAGCTTTCTTT. The chain recombines TRBV12-3 or TRBV12-4 with TRBJ1-1; D remains unclear. This CDR3 is built from 13 residues. Trimming stripped 3 bases from V and 5 bases from J, with 10 bases between.

The V call is TRBV5-5, the J call TRBJ1-6; D uncertain. Per germline, CDR1 SGHKS and CDR2 YYEKEE (reference sequence). This CDR3 has 12 residues. V was pared by 2 bases and J by 14 bases, with 11 bases between. Written as DNA, the CDR3 is TGTGCCAGCAGCTTTGTCGGGCTCACCCTCCACTTT. Its protein is CASSFVGLTLHF.

The chain combines TRBV3-1 (or the pseudogene TRBV3-2) with TRBJ1-1, with 7 bases lining up with TRBD1. The CDR3 loop spans 18 amino acids. The germline gives CDR1 LGHDT, CDR2 YNNKEL (reference sequence). Trimming took 1 base from V and 4 from J; bases not matched to a gene: 15. CDR3: CASSQVTPSGGLPTEAFF. DNA of the CDR3: TGTGCCAGCAGCCAAGTAACCCCCTCAGGGGGGCTTCCCACTGAAGCTTTCTTT.

The genes are TRBV5-8 and TRBJ1-5; the match to TRBD1 covers 7 bases. CDR1 is SGHTS, CDR2 YDEGEE, per germline. Trimming took 3 bases from V and 2 from J; bases not matched to a gene: 8. The length of the CDR3 is 16 residues. The CDR3 loop is CASSWFRGYGNQPQHF. The CDR3 bases are TGTGCCAGCAGCTGGTTCAGGGGGTACGGCAATCAGCCCCAGCATTTT.

This clone occurred a few times. The chain links TRBV7-6 to TRBJ1-5; D is undetermined. With 4 bases removed from V and 0 bases from J, the gap between germline ends came to 13 bases. The CDR3 covers 16 residues. CDR1 is SGHVS, CDR2 FNYEAQ, per germline. This CDR3 reads CASSSGPIDSNQPQHF. In nucleotides, the CDR3 is TGTGCCAGCAGCTCCGGACCGATTGATAGCAATCAGCCCCAGCATTTT.

V gene TRBV5-1 combines with J gene TRBJ1-6; D is unclear. Looked up from germline, CDR1 is SGHRS and CDR2 is YFSETQ. The CDR3 runs 13 residues. V lost 0 bases, J lost 9 bases, and 7 bases lay in between. CDR3 sequence reads: CASSLASSSPLHF. In nucleotides, the CDR3 is TGCGCCAGCAGCTTGGCATCTTCTTCACCCCTCCACTTT.

The chain combines TRBV7-8 with TRBJ1-2; TRBD1 agrees at 7 bases. Germline V gene sequence: CDR1 SGHVS, CDR2 FQNEAQ. The junction had 12 bases not matched to a gene; V was cut back by 5 bases and J by 0 bases. The CDR3 loop spans 17 amino acids. The CDR3 region has the DNA TGTGCCAGCAGCCTGGGATTCCGGGACAGATCTAACTATGGCTACACCTTC. Translation: CASSLGFRDRSNYGYTF. Full variable domain (rest looked up from reference TRBV7-8 and TRBJ1-2): GAGVSQSPRYKVAKRGQDVALRCDPISGHVSLFWYQQALGQGPEFLTYFQNEAQLDKSGLPSDRFFAERPEGSVSTLKIQRTQQEDSAVYLCASSLGFRDRSNYGYTFGSGTRLTVV.

The chain employs TRBV6-5 and TRBJ1-1; no clear D. V was clipped by 7 bases and J by 1 base, with 4 bases between them. Germline V gene lookup returns CDR1 MNHEY and CDR2 SVGAGI. The CDR3 length is 11 residues. CDR3 amino acids: CASKKNTEAFF. The CDR3 nucleotides are TGTGCCAGCAAGAAGAACACTGAAGCTTTCTTT.

Only a few counts were recorded for this clone. This sequence joins TRBV6-2 or TRBV6-3 and TRBJ1-1; the match to TRBD1 covers 9 bases. V shed 5 bases, J shed 2 bases, and the junction held 3 bases outside the gene matches. Germline V CDR1 and CDR2: MNHEY, SVGEGT. The CDR3 covers 14 residues. CDR3 coding DNA: TGTGCCAGCAGTACAGGGGGCGTCAACACTGAAGCTTTCTTT. This translates into CASSTGGVNTEAFF.

This clone was observed a handful of times. This chain links TRBV2 with TRBJ1-2; no firm D call. V shed 1 base and J shed 4 bases, with 7 bases lying between them. CDR1 SNHLY and CDR2 FYNNEI come from the germline V gene. This CDR3 is built from 13 residues. The CDR3 coding sequence is TGTGCCAGCAGTGAAGGATACAGCTATGGCTACACCTTC. Protein product: CASSEGYSYGYTF.

The chain carries TRBV29-1 and TRBJ1-5; a weak D match, TRBD1 (5 bases). Germline V gene data show CDR1 as SQVTM and CDR2 as ANQGSEA. V was trimmed by 7 bases and J by 1 base, leaving 14 bases between them. This CDR3 has 14 residues. The CDR3 coding sequence is TGCAGCGCGACGATCCGGGACAGCAATCAGCCCCAGCATTTT. Translated, it gives CSATIRDSNQPQHF.

The J gene is TRBJ2-2, the V gene TRBV6-4; perhaps TRBD2 as D (5 bases). Germline CDR1 and CDR2: MRHNA and SNTAGT. The CDR3 loop spans 13 amino acids. Deletions cut 3 bases from V and 3 bases from J, with 5 bases between. CDR3 region: CASSERDTGELFF. The CDR3 DNA reads as TGTGCCAGCAGTGAGCGGGACACCGGGGAGCTGTTTTTT.

The CDR3 coding sequence is TGCAGCGTTGCAACTAGCGGGTACGAGCAGTACTTC. Amino acid sequence: CSVATSGYEQYF. This chain connects TRBV29-1 to TRBJ2-7, with 9 bases aligning to TRBD2. V lost 4 bases, J lost 4 bases, and 2 bases stayed unmatched. In germline, CDR1 is SQVTM, CDR2 ANQGSEA. There are 12 residues in the CDR3.

The rearrangement uses TRBV4-3 and TRBJ2-5; D remains ambiguous. The CDR3 covers 16 residues. Germline loops: CDR1 LGHNA, CDR2 YSLEER. The V end was cut by 4 bases, the J end by 3 bases, with 18 bases between. CDR3 region: CASSPSLVTVEETQYF. CDR3 sequence (DNA): TGCGCCAGCAGCCCCAGCCTAGTGACTGTGGAAGAGACCCAGTACTTC.

This clone was recorded at least ten times. CDR3 DNA: TGTGCCAGTAGCTACGGAATAGCTAATGAAAAACTGTTTTTT. This sequence encodes CASSYGIANEKLFF. The J gene is TRBJ1-4, the V gene TRBV19; D is unclear. Germline CDR1 is LNHDA and CDR2 is SQIVND (reference sequence). The CDR3 extends over 14 amino acids. The V end was cut by 6 bases, the J end by 3 bases, with 11 bases between.

The chain carries TRBV6-6 and TRBJ2-2, with TRBD1 matching over 8 bases. The junction had 4 bases not matched to a gene; V was cut back by 9 bases and J by 1 base. This CDR3 is 14 amino acids long. CDR1 and CDR2 (germline): MNHNY, SVGAGI (reference sequence). The CDR3, as DNA: TGTGCCAGTCAGGGGGCTAAGAACACCGGGGAGCTGTTTTTT. Residues: CASQGAKNTGELFF.

This clone has just a few counts. The V gene is TRBV6-2 or TRBV6-3, the J gene TRBJ1-5, with D hard to call. Germline values: CDR1 MNHEY, CDR2 SVGEGT. The CDR3 extends over 16 amino acids. V lost 2 bases and J lost 3, with 14 bases in between. The CDR3: CASSYPLGRPNQPQHF. In DNA, the CDR3 is TGTGCCAGCAGTTACCCCTTGGGTCGCCCCAATCAGCCCCAGCATTTT.

In its sample, this clone was seen a few times. The V and J genes are TRBV3-1 (or the pseudogene TRBV3-2) and TRBJ1-3; D is perhaps TRBD1 (5 bases). Looked up from germline, CDR1 is LGHDT and CDR2 is YNNKEL (reference sequence). The CDR3 is 15 amino acids. The ends were cut back, 3 bases at V and 0 bases at J, with 9 bases in the middle. This chain's CDR3 is CASSQGLPSGNTIYF. The CDR3 DNA reads as TGTGCCAGCAGCCAGGGGCTCCCCTCTGGAAACACCATATATTTT.

This chain connects TRBV7-2 to TRBJ1-2; the D is unclear. CDR3 length equals 12 residues. V was cut by 5 bases and J by 4 bases, with 8 bases left in between. Germline CDR1 SGHTA, CDR2 FQGNSA. The DNA for the CDR3 is TGTGCCAGCAGCCTAGAGGGCTATGGCTACACCTTC. Its protein is CASSLEGYGYTF.

This sequence joins TRBV19 and TRBJ2-1, with D perhaps matching TRBD1 (5 bases). CDR3 length: 15 amino acids. Trimming took 3 bases from V and 5 from J, leaving 14 bases between them. CDR1 and CDR2 from the germline V gene are LNHDA and SQIVND (reference sequence). The CDR3 is CASSIEGARNNEQFF. The CDR3 bases are TGTGCCAGTAGTATCGAAGGGGCGCGCAACAATGAGCAGTTCTTC.

The V and J genes are TRBV5-1 and TRBJ2-1, with 11 bases matching TRBD2. The junction had 4 bases not matched to a gene; V was cut back by 0 bases and J by 8 bases. The CDR3 is 15 amino acids. CDR1 is SGHRS, CDR2 YFSETQ, per germline. In DNA form, the CDR3 reads TGCGCCAGCAGCTTGGAAGGGACTAGCGGCGATGAGCAGTTCTTC. This translates into CASSLEGTSGDEQFF.

The chain employs TRBV28 and TRBJ1-2; 9 bases fit TRBD1. Trimming cost V 2 bases and J 2 bases; bases outside gene matches: 3. The CDR3 is 15 amino acids. CDR1 is MDHEN, CDR2 SYDVKM, per germline. This CDR3 is CASSLPDRGNYGYTF. The CDR3 DNA is TGTGCCAGCAGTTTACCGGACAGGGGAAACTATGGCTACACCTTC.

The table lists this clone with a few counts. V and J are TRBV7-2 and TRBJ2-2; either TRBD1 or TRBD2 may fit D (5 bases each). CDR1 and CDR2 (germline): SGHTA, FQGNSA. CDR3 length: 16 amino acids. V dropped 1 base and J dropped 2 bases, with 11 bases sitting between them. As DNA, the CDR3 is TGTGCCAGCAGCTTAGTGGGACGACGAAACACCGGGGAGCTGTTTTTT. This encodes CASSLVGRRNTGELFF.

This clone has a single count. J is TRBJ2-2 and V is TRBV2; weak D call: TRBD1 (6 bases). V was clipped by 8 bases and J by 4 bases, with 11 bases between them. Germline V gene lookup returns CDR1 SNHLY and CDR2 FYNNEI. The CDR3 has 13 amino acids. This CDR3 reads CASGTYPTGELFF. In nucleotides, the CDR3 is TGTGCCAGCGGGACATACCCCACCGGGGAGCTGTTTTTT. The full variable domain, completed using reference TRBV2 and TRBJ2-2, is EPEVTQTPSHQVTQMGQEVILRCVPISNHLYFYWYRQILGQKVEFLVSFYNNEISEKSEIFDDQFSVERPDGSNFTLKIRSTKLEDSAMYFCASGTYPTGELFFGEGSRLTVL.

The chain links TRBV18 to TRBJ1-1, with a tentative D call TRBD1 (6 bases). CDR3 size: 13 residues. V was trimmed by 3 bases and J by 7 bases, leaving 12 bases between them. The germline CDR1 and CDR2 sequences are KGHSH and LQKENI. This chain's CDR3 is CASSPITGIEAFF. The CDR3 DNA reads as TGTGCCAGCTCACCGATAACAGGGATTGAAGCTTTCTTT.